This is a list of T cell receptor beta chains from one sample in a study of cytomegalovirus exposure and HLA in healthy donors. The data were produced by immunoSEQ multiplex PCR, yet TCRdb's version contains in-frame clones alone and is incomplete. Found here are about 82,000 clones, 70% to 85% of them singletons; the top ten hold around an eighth. Sequencing was performed on PBMCs. The receptors here all came from a human donor in good health. Each CDR3 is given with its conserved first and last residue. A D gene is named only where the DNA matches it firmly. Size values are once, few and many counts, or a class for expanded clones, and some rows have none.

V gene	D gene	J gene	clone size	CDR3 protein	CDR3 DNA
TRBV10-1	TRBD2	TRBJ2-3	-	CASSKASGGLDTQYF	TGCGCCAGCAGTAAGGCTAGCGGGGGACTGGATACGCAGTATTTT
TRBV7-9	TRBD1	TRBJ1-5	-	CSSSLGQGHQPQHF	TGTTCCAGCAGCTTAGGACAGGGCCATCAGCCCCAGCATTTT
TRBV7-2	-	TRBJ2-5	-	CASSLVQGGKGTQYF	TGTGCCAGCAGCTTAGTTCAGGGTGGAAAGGGGACCCAGTACTTC
TRBV4-1	-	TRBJ2-3	-	CASSQDQKSDTQYF	TGCGCCAGCAGCCAAGACCAGAAGTCAGATACGCAGTATTTT
TRBV6-5	TRBD1	TRBJ2-7	few	CATGTGGTPREQYF	TGTGCCACAGGGACAGGAGGAACCCCCCGCGAGCAGTACTTC
TRBV5-4	TRBD2	TRBJ2-7	once	CASSLGGRAQYF	TGTGCCAGCAGTCTGGGAGGGCGAGCGCAGTACTTC
TRBV5-6	-	TRBJ2-3	-	CASTPTDTQYF	TGTGCCAGCACCCCTACAGATACGCAGTATTTT
TRBV5-6	-	TRBJ1-1	-	CASSLGPLQGTEAFF	TGTGCCAGCAGCTTGGGCCCCCTTCAGGGCACTGAAGCTTTCTTT
TRBV7-8	-	TRBJ1-5	-	CASSSNGRRQPQHF	TGTGCCAGCAGCTCCAATGGGAGGCGTCAGCCCCAGCATTTT
TRBV6-6	-	TRBJ1-4	few	CASSYSKEGEKLFF	TGTGCCAGCAGTTACTCGAAGGAGGGGGAAAAACTGTTTTTT
TRBV18	TRBD1	TRBJ1-5	-	CASSQGTGGLEPQHF	TGTGCCAGCTCACAGGGGACAGGGGGCCTTGAGCCCCAGCATTTT
TRBV10-1	-	TRBJ2-3	-	CASSGLTDTQYF	TGCGCCAGCAGTGGTTTAACAGATACGCAGTATTTT
TRBV7-9	-	TRBJ1-2	-	CASSLMSGVNYGYTF	TGTGCCAGCAGCCTTATGTCAGGGGTTAACTATGGCTACACCTTC
TRBV5-6	TRBD1	TRBJ2-3	-	CASSLVSERDSSDTQYF	TGTGCCAGCAGCTTGGTTTCAGAGAGGGACAGCTCGGATACGCAGTATTTT
TRBV6-1	-	TRBJ1-2	few	CASSDRNYGYTF	TGTGCCAGCAGTGATCGGAACTATGGCTACACCTTC
TRBV5-1	-	TRBJ1-4	many	CASSEGRGEKLFF	TGCGCCAGCAGCGAGGGTCGGGGTGAAAAACTGTTTTTT
TRBV5-8	-	TRBJ1-5	once	CASRGGGVPQPQHF	TGTGCCAGCAGGGGAGGGGGGGTACCTCAGCCCCAGCATTTT
TRBV2	TRBD1	TRBJ2-7	few	CASGDRVIYEQYF	TGTGCCAGCGGGGACAGGGTTATCTACGAGCAGTACTTC
TRBV6-6	-	TRBJ1-5	-	CASSPAGSNQPQHF	TGTGCCAGCAGTCCTGCGGGTAGCAATCAGCCCCAGCATTTT
TRBV11-2	TRBD1	TRBJ1-2	few	CASSLWVAGGGENGYTF	TGTGCCAGCAGCTTATGGGTAGCAGGGGGCGGTGAGAATGGCTACACCTTC
TRBV9	TRBD1	TRBJ2-4	-	CASSVSPSQGDIQYF	TGTGCCAGCAGCGTGTCACCTAGCCAGGGGGACATTCAGTACTTC
TRBV7-2	-	TRBJ2-5	-	CASKHGGAETQYF	TGTGCCAGCAAGCACGGGGGTGCGGAGACCCAGTACTTC
TRBV27	-	TRBJ1-1	-	CASTRQGQVTEAFF	TGTGCCAGCACCCGGCAGGGTCAGGTCACTGAAGCTTTCTTT
TRBV10-2	TRBD1	TRBJ2-7	-	CASSPGGSYEQYF	TGCGCCAGCAGTCCAGGGGGCTCCTACGAGCAGTACTTC
TRBV6-5	-	TRBJ2-4	once	CASISDGTKNIQYF	TGTGCCAGCATCTCCGACGGGACCAAAAACATTCAGTACTTC
TRBV29-1	TRBD2	TRBJ2-1	once	CSAPRGGGYNEQFF	TGCAGCGCCCCTCGGGGCGGGGGCTACAATGAGCAGTTCTTC
TRBV5-8	TRBD1	TRBJ1-4	few	CASSLSDRWNEKLFF	TGTGCCAGCAGCTTGTCGGACAGGTGGAATGAAAAACTGTTTTTT
TRBV7-8	-	TRBJ2-3	-	CASSPGGPGDTQYF	TGTGCCAGCAGCCCCGGGGGGCCCGGAGATACGCAGTATTTT
TRBV4-2	-	TRBJ1-5	-	CASSDTGDSNQPQHF	TGTGCCAGCAGCGATACGGGGGATAGCAATCAGCCCCAGCATTTT
TRBV5-4	-	TRBJ2-4	-	CASSSSEVAKNIQYF	TGTGCCAGCAGCTCTTCTGAGGTAGCCAAAAACATTCAGTACTTC
TRBV10-3	TRBD2	TRBJ2-7	-	CAITHTSGGAGEQYF	TGTGCCATCACTCATACTAGCGGGGGGGCCGGCGAGCAGTACTTC
TRBV7-2	TRBD1	TRBJ2-2	-	CASSSTGGTGELFF	TGTGCCAGCAGCTCCACAGGGGGCACCGGGGAGCTGTTTTTT
TRBV20-1	-	TRBJ2-1	-	CSARLNEQFF	TGCAGTGCTAGACTGAATGAGCAGTTCTTC
TRBV7-9	-	TRBJ2-7	once	CASSLKSEQYF	TGTGCCAGCAGCTTGAAATCCGAGCAGTACTTC
TRBV13	TRBD2	TRBJ2-7	-	CASSLDRLAGGPYEQYF	TGTGCCAGCAGCTTAGACAGACTAGCGGGGGGCCCCTACGAGCAGTACTTC
TRBV10-2	-	TRBJ1-5	-	CASSESGGRNQPQHF	TGCGCCAGCAGTGAGTCGGGGGGGCGCAATCAGCCCCAGCATTTT
TRBV7-2	TRBD1	TRBJ1-2	-	CASRQRQGGGYTF	TGTGCCAGCAGACAACGACAGGGCGGGGGCTACACCTTC
TRBV9	TRBD2	TRBJ2-1	-	CASNKYRGGGIYEQFF	TGTGCCAGCAACAAATATCGGGGGGGAGGTATCTATGAGCAGTTCTTC
TRBV7-2	-	TRBJ2-7	few	CASSLAGRTYEQYF	TGTGCCAGCAGCTTAGCGGGGCGTACCTACGAGCAGTACTTC
TRBV9	-	TRBJ2-7	-	CASSVVPGGYEQYF	TGTGCCAGCAGCGTAGTCCCAGGTGGCTACGAGCAGTACTTC
TRBV7-9	-	TRBJ1-1	few	CASSLTDGTEAFF	TGTGCCAGCAGCTTGACAGACGGCACTGAAGCTTTCTTT
TRBV7-8	-	TRBJ2-7	-	CASIANRETYEQYF	TGTGCCAGCATCGCCAACAGGGAGACCTACGAGCAGTACTTC
TRBV4-3	-	TRBJ1-2	-	CASSQDRGTPNYGYTF	TGCGCCAGCAGCCAAGATCGGGGGACGCCTAACTATGGCTACACCTTC
TRBV7-2	TRBD2	TRBJ2-1	-	CASSQDTGGPGNEQFF	TGTGCCAGCAGCCAAGATACGGGGGGGCCGGGGAATGAGCAGTTCTTC
TRBV7-8	-	TRBJ1-1	-	CASSLWAGVSNTEAFF	TGTGCCAGCAGCTTATGGGCAGGCGTTTCGAACACTGAAGCTTTCTTT
TRBV6-6	TRBD2	TRBJ2-7	-	CASRTSGEYEQYF	TGTGCCAGCCGGACTAGCGGGGAATACGAGCAGTACTTC
TRBV29-1	-	TRBJ1-2	once	CSVEEILARDGYTF	TGCAGCGTTGAAGAGATACTTGCCAGGGATGGCTACACCTTC
TRBV7-9	-	TRBJ1-1	-	CASSSLGTEAFF	TGTGCCAGCAGTTCACTCGGGACTGAAGCTTTCTTT
TRBV6-1	TRBD1	TRBJ2-7	-	CASSTGTGAYEQYF	TGTGCCAGCAGTACCGGGACAGGGGCCTACGAGCAGTACTTC
TRBV19	-	TRBJ2-7	once	CASSIGGSSYEQYF	TGTGCCAGTAGTATAGGAGGCAGCTCCTACGAGCAGTACTTC
TRBV7-9	-	TRBJ1-1	-	CASSPDRTNTEAFF	TGTGCCAGCAGCCCCGACAGGACCAACACTGAAGCTTTCTTT
TRBV5-1	TRBD2	TRBJ2-3	-	CASSRTSGGAADTQYF	TGCGCCAGCAGCAGGACTAGCGGGGGGGCCGCAGATACGCAGTATTTT
TRBV4-1	-	TRBJ1-6	-	CASSQMAGLLLPGPTVCPLHF	TGCGCCAGCAGCCAAATGGCGGGGCTGCTCCTACCGGGCCCGACCGTATGTCCCCTCCACTTT
TRBV5-5	-	TRBJ2-3	-	CASSSGTTSSTDTQYF	TGTGCCAGCAGCTCCGGGACAACGTCTAGCACAGATACGCAGTATTTT